This entry concerns a single T cell receptor beta chain. As yet, its antigen is unknown. The sample is drawn from a study of cytomegalovirus exposure and HLA in healthy donors. Notes on the study in general: Among donors in an Asian-associated ancestry cluster, a later analysis reportedly found fewer N-insertions than the approximately 670-donor mean.

60 Vbeta and 13 Jbeta primers were used in PCR. Sequencing was performed with immunoSEQ multiplex PCR; in TCRdb, only in-frame clones are kept and a portion is missing. The sample carries 100,000 to 150,000 clones, about three quarters recorded once. This CDR3 contains 14 residues. The V and J ends lost 5 bases and 7 bases respectively, with 14 bases between them. CDR1 and CDR2 (germline): MDHEN, SYDVKM. The chain is built from TRBV28 and TRBJ1-4, with a weak D call TRBD1 (6 bases). The origin of this receptor is a man in his fifties in good health and CMV-seronegative. The sequencing input was PBMCs. The CDR3 here is CASSTGTTPEKLFF. CDR3 in DNA: TGTGCCAGCAGTACCGGGACAACGCCTGAAAAACTGTTTTTT.